The sequence of this TCR beta chain was determined in a study of blood T cell repertoires in COVID-19 (dated by TCRdb to 2020 to 2021). Turning to the overall study: Samples from collaborators originated in the United States, Italy and Spain and spanned both the acute and convalescent phases of COVID-19. The prospective study material was composed of cDNA or gDNA derived from T cells, B-cell-depleted T cells, or PBMCs. The dataset comprised deeply sampled blood TCRbeta repertoires from subjects exposed to, actively infected with, or recovered from COVID-19. The repertoires were released in a freely available public database intended as a resource for research on the immune response to SARS-CoV-2. Samples came from the ongoing ImmuneRACE study (first 160 participants) plus 1,254 subjects from 6 global collaborators. A de-identified subject ID, COVID-19 status, age in years and sex were almost always included in the sample metadata. Where available, HLA class I and class II types were taken from metadata supplied by the sample provider and were not determined by assay-based typing. Paper-wide results and their limitations: The amount of clinical and demographic metadata varied by source and participant and was provided uncurated.

Details on this clone: Its antigen is still unknown. Per-base quality was not reported, and no clone a single base away is much larger than it.

Each collaborating institution followed its own protocols to collect whole blood in K2EDTA tubes. For TCRbeta analysis, collaborators shipped samples in one of three forms: frozen whole blood, isolated PBMCs, or DNA extracted from either of those sample types. TCRbeta CDR3 regions were amplified from genomic DNA by means of the immunoSEQ Assay, a bias-controlled multiplex PCR. In the source study's methods: Nucleated cell counts per sample were estimated from amplification of reference gene primers within the assay. To quantify the absolute abundance of each unique TCRbeta CDR3 rearrangement, sequence reads were collapsed and filtered. For each sample, productive Simpson clonality was calculated as the square root of Simpson's diversity index over productive rearrangements. The clones in this table, taken by TCRdb from immuneACCESS, are in-frame only. Not every clone is retained; where verified, under half of the shortfall comes from an unresolved V gene, and the cause of the rest is unknown. V, J and clone size are those of that table, while D and trimming were read from the DNA. The sample table contains around 150,000 clones; only one count was recorded for almost 85% of them. The ten most abundant clones make up about a fifth of the sample.

The receptor comes from a woman of 80 years or more with acute or convalescent COVID-19. The sample taken for sequencing was peripheral blood.

This receptor carries the CDR3 CASSIWRLTKNIQYF. The nucleotide sequence reads TGTGCCAGTAGTATATGGAGATTGACCAAAAACATTCAGTACTTC. Here the chain combines TRBV19 and TRBJ2-4; too little of a D gene remains to name it. V sheds 2 bases and J sheds 2 bases, leaving 10 bases between their ends. CDR1 LNHDA and CDR2 SQIVND were looked up in the germline V gene (reference sequence). There are 15 amino acids in the CDR3, from cysteine to phenylalanine inclusive. CDR3 DNA is the only sequence kept; it has 45 bases, read in frame from the first base.